This T cell receptor (beta chain) was found in a study of CD4 and CD8 cells across lung adenocarcinoma regions. There are a few counts of this clonotype. The germline V gene has CDR1 MNHNS and CDR2 SASEGT. The V and J ends lost 9 bases and 5 bases respectively, with 16 bases between them. The CDR3 is 13 amino acids. MiXCR was run by TCRdb on the PCR reads, yielding one entry per CDR3 protein. The sample includes 4,000 to 4,500 distinct CDR3 sequences, under 80% of them seen just once. Sequences were obtained from CD4+ T cells from the center of a lung tumor. The TCR was taken from a male donor with lung adenocarcinoma. The CD4 and CD8 labels of this study may be unreliable. V is TRBV6-1 and J is TRBJ2-5; D is unclear. The CDR3 protein is CARSTAPGETQYF. The CDR3 region has the DNA TGTGCCAGATCTACGGCTCCCGGTGAGACCCAGTACTTC.